These T cell receptor beta chains were read from a single sample in a study of beta chain features in type 1 diabetes. Produced via immunoSEQ multiplex PCR; TCRdb's table is partial and in-frame only. This sample has around 97,000 clones, with 25% to 30% found just once. What was sequenced was central memory CD4+ T cells from blood. The receptors derive from a woman aged 18 to 35 with type 1 diabetes. Each CDR3 is given with its conserved first and last residue. The order of the fields is V gene, D gene, clone size, J gene, CDR3 DNA, CDR3 protein. A D gene is named only where the DNA matches it firmly. Clone size, where shown, is once, few, many, or a class for clones that have expanded.

TRBV6-1	.	.	TRBJ2-4	TGTGCCAGCAGTCACGAGCGAGCCAAAAACATTCAGTACTTC	CASSHERAKNIQYF
TRBV7-2	.	.	TRBJ1-1	TGTGCCAGCAGCTTAGGGTTGGTCAGCGCTGAAGCTTTCTTT	CASSLGLVSAEAFF
TRBV2	.	.	TRBJ2-2	TGTGCCAGCAGTGTTCGTCCCGGGGAGCTGTTTTTT	CASSVRPGELFF
TRBV30	.	.	TRBJ2-3	TGTGCCTGGAGGGCTCGCGGCCCAGATACGCAGTATTTT	CAWRARGPDTQYF
TRBV5-1	TRBD2	.	TRBJ2-1	TGCGCCAGCAGCTTGGCCGTAGGGCGGGAGGTAAATGAGCAGTTCTTC	CASSLAVGREVNEQFF
TRBV11-3	.	.	TRBJ2-1	TGTGCCAGCAGCTTAGGTCAGGGGCTCTCCTACAATGAGCAGTTCTTC	CASSLGQGLSYNEQFF
TRBV5-1	.	few	TRBJ2-3	TGCGCCAGCAGCTTAAGCGGGAGCACAGATACGCAGTATTTT	CASSLSGSTDTQYF
TRBV2	.	.	TRBJ2-3	TGTGCCAGCCGGTGGGCGGGTGACACAGATACGCAGTATTTT	CASRWAGDTDTQYF
TRBV9	.	.	TRBJ2-2	TGTGCCAGCAGCGTGAGGCTAGCGTCGAACACCGGGGAGCTGTTTTTT	CASSVRLASNTGELFF
TRBV5-4	.	.	TRBJ2-1	TGTGCCAGCAGCTTGGGGCTAGCCAACAATGAGCAGTTCTTC	CASSLGLANNEQFF
TRBV28	.	.	TRBJ2-7	TGTGCCAGCAGTTTTCAGTGGGTGGGCAGAAACTACGAGCAGTACTTC	CASSFQWVGRNYEQYF
TRBV10-3	.	.	TRBJ1-2	TGTGCCATCAGTGAGGGGGCGAACTATGGCTACACCTTC	CAISEGANYGYTF
TRBV18	.	.	TRBJ1-1	TGTGCCAGCTCACCACCGTCGGCAGGGAGGACTGAAGCTTTCTTT	CASSPPSAGRTEAFF
TRBV19	.	.	TRBJ1-5	TGTGCCAGTAGTACAGGGTTAAGTCAGCCCCAGCATTTT	CASSTGLSQPQHF
TRBV2	.	once	TRBJ2-2	TGTGCCAGCAGTGATTCTCCGGGTCCGGGGAGCGGGGAGCTGTTTTTT	CASSDSPGPGSGELFF
TRBV6-6	TRBD1	few	TRBJ1-1	TGTGCCAGCGACAGGGAAGGAAGGGGTTCGAACACTGAAGCTTTCTTT	CASDREGRGSNTEAFF
TRBV30	.	.	TRBJ2-1	TGTGCCTGGAGTCCAACCTCCACGAGCTCCTACAATGAGCAGTTCTTC	CAWSPTSTSSYNEQFF
TRBV28	.	few	TRBJ2-3	TGTGCCAGCAGTCCTCCAGGGGACACAGATACGCAGTATTTT	CASSPPGDTDTQYF
TRBV12-5	TRBD1	once	TRBJ1-1	TGTGCTAGTGGCACGGACAGGGGCACTGAAGCTTTCTTT	CASGTDRGTEAFF
TRBV30	TRBD1	.	TRBJ2-5	TGTGCCTGGAGTCCAATGACAGGGGGGTTTGGAGAGACCCAGTACTTC	CAWSPMTGGFGETQYF
TRBV10-2	.	few	TRBJ2-5	TGCGCCAGCAGCGCCCAGCGGTGGGCCCAGTACTTC	CASSAQRWAQYF
TRBV21-1	.	few	TRBJ2-7	TGTGCCAGCAGCAAAGAGAGAGCGGGCGTACCCTACGAGCAGTACTTC	CASSKERAGVPYEQYF
TRBV19	TRBD2	.	TRBJ2-3	TGTGCCAGTAGTCCGCGGGAGGGAGCAGATACGCAGTATTTT	CASSPREGADTQYF
TRBV20-1	.	few	TRBJ2-7	TGCAGTGCTAGAGTCCTTTACGAGCAGTACTTC	CSARVLYEQYF
TRBV19	TRBD1	.	TRBJ2-1	TGTGCCAGTATGGGAACAGGGGGATTGGGGAATGAGCAGTTCTTC	CASMGTGGLGNEQFF
TRBV7-3	TRBD2	.	TRBJ2-3	TGTGCCAGCAGCTTACGGACTAGCGGAGACACAGATACGCAGTATTTT	CASSLRTSGDTDTQYF
TRBV25-1	.	.	TRBJ2-7	TGTGCCAGCAGTGTAGGACTCCCGACGTCCGAGCAGTACTTC	CASSVGLPTSEQYF
TRBV19	.	.	TRBJ2-1	TGTGCCAGTAGTATCTCGCGGCCGGATCATGAGCAGTTCTTC	CASSISRPDHEQFF
TRBV7-9	TRBD2	medium-sized	TRBJ2-4	TGTGCCAGCAGCCCCCGACTAGCGGGTACCAAAAACATTCAGTACTTC	CASSPRLAGTKNIQYF
TRBV6-6	TRBD1	few	TRBJ2-5	TGTGCCAGCAGCCGGACAGGTTTGGAGACCCAGTACTTC	CASSRTGLETQYF
TRBV7-2	TRBD2	.	TRBJ2-3	TGTGCCAGCAGCGTCATAGCGGGAGGCGAAGATACGCAGTATTTT	CASSVIAGGEDTQYF
TRBV7-9	.	few	TRBJ2-4	TGTGCCAGCAGCGCAGGGACATTAAACATTCAGTACTTC	CASSAGTLNIQYF
TRBV27	.	once	TRBJ1-1	TGTGCCAGCAGTCCAGAGGCAGGGTCCAGACTCCGGACTGAAGCTTTCTTT	CASSPEAGSRLRTEAFF
TRBV18	.	few	TRBJ1-5	TGTGCCAGCTCCCGGCCTCCCCGGGGTCGGGGGAGCAATCAGCCCCAGCATTTT	CASSRPPRGRGSNQPQHF
TRBV20-1	.	.	TRBJ1-1	TGCAGTGCTAGAGATCTCCCGGGGGCTTTCTTT	CSARDLPGAFF
TRBV6-1	.	few	TRBJ2-5	TGTGCCAGCAGTGGACAGACAGGTACCCAAGAGACCCAGTACTTC	CASSGQTGTQETQYF
TRBV19	TRBD1	.	TRBJ2-7	TGTGCCAGTAGTATGTGGGGACAGGGGTACGAGCAGTACTTC	CASSMWGQGYEQYF
TRBV5-1	.	few	TRBJ2-2	TGCGCCAGCAGCTCGAGACAGAATTCTTACACCGGGGAGCTGTTTTTT	CASSSRQNSYTGELFF
TRBV9	TRBD1	few	TRBJ1-1	TGTGCCAGCAGCCCGAGGACAGGCTGGAACACTGAAGCTTTCTTT	CASSPRTGWNTEAFF
TRBV28	.	.	TRBJ2-2	TGTGCCAGCATTCAAGCGGGGAGGGGGATCGGGGAGCTGTTTTTT	CASIQAGRGIGELFF
TRBV27	TRBD1	few	TRBJ1-1	TGTGCCAGCAGTCCCCGACGGACAGGGAACGCGGCTTTCTTT	CASSPRRTGNAAFF